This TCR beta chain is from a study of Tregs in tolerant kidney transplant recipients. V lost 3 bases, J lost 8 bases, and 17 bases lay in between. Germline V lookup: CDR1 SEHNR, CDR2 FQNEAQ (reference sequence). The length of the CDR3 is 15 residues. The protocol was immunoSEQ multiplex PCR, while the TCRdb copy is restricted to in-frame clones and leaves out a portion. Of some 250,000 clones listed, approximately 84% are singletons. This TCR was sampled from a human donor in good health. Sequencing input: CD4+ T cells from blood. This chain connects TRBV7-9 to TRBJ2-1, with unresolved D. In DNA, the CDR3 is TGTGCCAGCAGCTTCCAATCGACCCTTTCGGATGAGCAGTTCTTC. It specifies CASSFQSTLSDEQFF.